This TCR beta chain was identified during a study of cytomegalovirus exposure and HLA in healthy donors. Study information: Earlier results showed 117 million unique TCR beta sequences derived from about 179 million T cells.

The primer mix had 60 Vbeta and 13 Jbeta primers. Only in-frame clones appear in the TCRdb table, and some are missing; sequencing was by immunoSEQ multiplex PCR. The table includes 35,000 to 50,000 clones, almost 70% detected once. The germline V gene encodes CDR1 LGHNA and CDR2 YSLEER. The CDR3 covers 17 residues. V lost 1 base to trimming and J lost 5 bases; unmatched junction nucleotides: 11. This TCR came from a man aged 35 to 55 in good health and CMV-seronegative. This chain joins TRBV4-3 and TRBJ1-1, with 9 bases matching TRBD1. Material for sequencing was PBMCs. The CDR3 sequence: CASSQGGWDREYTEAFF. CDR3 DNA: TGCGCCAGCAGCCAAGGGGGTTGGGACAGGGAGTATACTGAAGCTTTCTTT.